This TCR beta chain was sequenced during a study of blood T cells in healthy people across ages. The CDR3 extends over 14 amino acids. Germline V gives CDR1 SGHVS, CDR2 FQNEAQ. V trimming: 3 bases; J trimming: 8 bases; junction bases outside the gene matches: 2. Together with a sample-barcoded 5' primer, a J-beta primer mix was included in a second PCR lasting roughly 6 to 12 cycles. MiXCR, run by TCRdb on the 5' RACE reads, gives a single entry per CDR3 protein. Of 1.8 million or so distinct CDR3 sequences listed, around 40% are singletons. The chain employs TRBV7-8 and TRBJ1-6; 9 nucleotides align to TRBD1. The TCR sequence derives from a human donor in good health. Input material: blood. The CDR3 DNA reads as TGTGCCAGCAGCTTTTGGACAGGGGATTCACCCCTCCACTTT. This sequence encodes CASSFWTGDSPLHF. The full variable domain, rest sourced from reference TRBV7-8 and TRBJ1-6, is GAGVSQSPRYKVAKRGQDVALRCDPISGHVSLFWYQQALGQGPEFLTYFQNEAQLDKSGLPSDRFFAERPEGSVSTLKIQRTQQEDSAVYLCASSFWTGDSPLHFGNGTRLTVT.